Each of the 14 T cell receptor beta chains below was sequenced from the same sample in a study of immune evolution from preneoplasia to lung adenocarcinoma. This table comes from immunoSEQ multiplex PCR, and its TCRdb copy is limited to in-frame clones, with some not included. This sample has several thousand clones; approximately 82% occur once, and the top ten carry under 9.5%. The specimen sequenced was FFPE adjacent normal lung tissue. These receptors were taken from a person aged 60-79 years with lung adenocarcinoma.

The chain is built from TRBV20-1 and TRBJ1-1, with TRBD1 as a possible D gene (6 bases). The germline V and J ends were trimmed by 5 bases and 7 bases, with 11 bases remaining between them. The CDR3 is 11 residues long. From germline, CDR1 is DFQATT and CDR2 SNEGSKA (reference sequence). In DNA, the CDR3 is TGCAGTGCTCGAGGGGGACTTGAAGCTTTCTTT. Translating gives CSARGGLEAFF.

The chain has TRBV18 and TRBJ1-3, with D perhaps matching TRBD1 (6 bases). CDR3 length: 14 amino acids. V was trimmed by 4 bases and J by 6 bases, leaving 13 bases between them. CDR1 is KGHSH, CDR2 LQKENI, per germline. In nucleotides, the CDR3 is TGTGCCAGCTCACAGTACAGGGACGCAAACACCATATATTTT. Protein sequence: CASSQYRDANTIYF.

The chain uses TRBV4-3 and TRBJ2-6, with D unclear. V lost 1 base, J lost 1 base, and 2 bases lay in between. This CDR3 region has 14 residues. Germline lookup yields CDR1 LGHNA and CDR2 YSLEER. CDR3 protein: CASSQVSGANVLTF. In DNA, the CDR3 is TGCGCCAGCAGCCAAGTGTCTGGGGCCAACGTCCTGACTTTC.

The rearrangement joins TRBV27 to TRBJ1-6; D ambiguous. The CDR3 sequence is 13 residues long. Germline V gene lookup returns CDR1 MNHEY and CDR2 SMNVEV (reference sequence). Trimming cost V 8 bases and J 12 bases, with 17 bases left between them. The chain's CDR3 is CASAEATGRPLHF. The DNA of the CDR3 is TGTGCCAGCGCCGAGGCGACGGGCAGACCCCTCCACTTT.

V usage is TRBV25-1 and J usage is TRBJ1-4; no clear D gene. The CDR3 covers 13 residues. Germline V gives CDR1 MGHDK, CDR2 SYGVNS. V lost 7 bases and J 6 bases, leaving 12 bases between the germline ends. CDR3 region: CASKYGSDEKLFF. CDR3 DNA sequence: TGTGCCAGCAAGTATGGGTCGGATGAAAAACTGTTTTTT.

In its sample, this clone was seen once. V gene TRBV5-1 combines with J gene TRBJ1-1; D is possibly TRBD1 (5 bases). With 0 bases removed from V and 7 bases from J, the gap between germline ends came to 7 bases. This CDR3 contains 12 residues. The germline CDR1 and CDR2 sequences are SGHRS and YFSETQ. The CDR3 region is CASSLATGEAFF. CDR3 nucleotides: TGCGCCAGCAGCTTGGCCACAGGTGAAGCTTTCTTT.

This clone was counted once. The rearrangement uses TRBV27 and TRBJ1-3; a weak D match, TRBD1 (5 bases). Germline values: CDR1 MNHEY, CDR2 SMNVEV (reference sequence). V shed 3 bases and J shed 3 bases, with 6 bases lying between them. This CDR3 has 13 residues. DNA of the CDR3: TGTGCCAGCAGTTTCAGGGTTGGAAACACCATATATTTT. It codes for CASSFRVGNTIYF.

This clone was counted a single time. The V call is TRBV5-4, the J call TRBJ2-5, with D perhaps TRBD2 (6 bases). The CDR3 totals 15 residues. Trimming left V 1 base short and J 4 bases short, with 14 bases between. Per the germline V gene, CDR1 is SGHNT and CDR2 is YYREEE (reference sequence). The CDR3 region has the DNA TGTGCCAGCAGCTTGAACCGGGGACTGCCAGAGACCCAGTACTTC. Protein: CASSLNRGLPETQYF.

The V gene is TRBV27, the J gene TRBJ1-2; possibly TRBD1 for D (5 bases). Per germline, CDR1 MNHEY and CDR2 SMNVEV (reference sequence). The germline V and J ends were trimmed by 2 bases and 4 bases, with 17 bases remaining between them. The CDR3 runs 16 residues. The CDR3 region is CASSLKSARGTYGYTF. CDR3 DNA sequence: TGTGCCAGCAGTTTAAAGAGTGCGAGAGGGACCTATGGCTACACCTTC.

CDR3 sequence reads: CASSLVLTVTNYGYTF. The CDR3 nucleotides read TGTGCCAGCAGCTTGGTATTGACCGTCACGAACTATGGCTACACCTTC. The chain recombines TRBV5-6 with TRBJ1-2; D gene ambiguous. The CDR3 length is 16 residues. The germline V gene encodes CDR1 SGHDT and CDR2 YYEEEE. Trimming removed 0 bases from V and 2 bases from J, with 14 bases in between.

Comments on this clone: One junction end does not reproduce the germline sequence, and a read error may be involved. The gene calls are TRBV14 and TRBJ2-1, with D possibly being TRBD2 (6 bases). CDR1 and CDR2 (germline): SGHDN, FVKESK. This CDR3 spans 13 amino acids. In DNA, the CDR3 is TGTGCCAGCAGCCAAGATAGGCGGGGACTCCCCATCTTC. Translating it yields CASSQDRRGLPIF.

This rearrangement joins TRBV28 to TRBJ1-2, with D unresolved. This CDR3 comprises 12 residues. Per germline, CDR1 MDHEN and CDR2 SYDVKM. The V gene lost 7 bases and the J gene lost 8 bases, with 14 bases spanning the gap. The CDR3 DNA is TGTGCCAGCACCGACGGCTTAGGGGGCTACACCTTC. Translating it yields CASTDGLGGYTF.

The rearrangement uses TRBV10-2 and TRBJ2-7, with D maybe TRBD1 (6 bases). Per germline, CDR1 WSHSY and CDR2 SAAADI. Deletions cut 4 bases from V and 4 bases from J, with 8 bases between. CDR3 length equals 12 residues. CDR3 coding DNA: TGCGCCAGCAGTGTCGACAGGTACGAGCAGTACTTC. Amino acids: CASSVDRYEQYF.

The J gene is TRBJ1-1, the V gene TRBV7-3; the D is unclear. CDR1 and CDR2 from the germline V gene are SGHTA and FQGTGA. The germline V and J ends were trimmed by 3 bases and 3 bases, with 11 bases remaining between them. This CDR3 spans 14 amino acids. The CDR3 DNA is TGTGCCAGCAGCTTGTCTGGGGTTCACACTGAAGCTTTCTTT. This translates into CASSLSGVHTEAFF.